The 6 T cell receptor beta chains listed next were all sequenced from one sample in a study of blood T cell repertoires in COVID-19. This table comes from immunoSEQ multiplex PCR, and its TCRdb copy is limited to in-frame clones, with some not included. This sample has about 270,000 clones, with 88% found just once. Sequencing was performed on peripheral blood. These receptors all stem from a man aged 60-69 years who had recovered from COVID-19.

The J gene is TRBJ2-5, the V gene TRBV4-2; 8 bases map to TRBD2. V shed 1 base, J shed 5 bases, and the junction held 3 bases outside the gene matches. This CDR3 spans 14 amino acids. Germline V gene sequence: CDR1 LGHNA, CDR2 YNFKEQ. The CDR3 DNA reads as TGTGCCAGCAGCCAAGTTCCGGGGGGGGAGACCCAGTACTTC. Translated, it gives CASSQVPGGETQYF.

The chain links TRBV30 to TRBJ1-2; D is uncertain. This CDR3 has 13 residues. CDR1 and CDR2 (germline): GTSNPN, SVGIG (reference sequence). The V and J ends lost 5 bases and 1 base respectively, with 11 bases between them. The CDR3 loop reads CAWFARVNYGYTF. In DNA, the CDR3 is TGTGCCTGGTTCGCGAGGGTTAACTATGGCTACACCTTC.

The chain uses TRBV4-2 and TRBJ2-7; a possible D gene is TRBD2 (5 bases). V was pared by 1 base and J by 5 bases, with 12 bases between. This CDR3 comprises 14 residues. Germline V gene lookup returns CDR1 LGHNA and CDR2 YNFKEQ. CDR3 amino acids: CASSQGRGSNEQYF. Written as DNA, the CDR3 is TGTGCCAGCAGCCAAGGTCGGGGTTCCAACGAGCAGTACTTC.

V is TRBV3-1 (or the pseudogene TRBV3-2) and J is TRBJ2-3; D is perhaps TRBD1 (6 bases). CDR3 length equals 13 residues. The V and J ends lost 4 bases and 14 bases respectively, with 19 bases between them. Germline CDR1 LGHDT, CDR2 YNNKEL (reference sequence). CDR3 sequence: CASSRSQGRDGYF. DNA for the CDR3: TGTGCCAGCAGCCGCTCACAGGGAAGGGACGGGTATTTT.

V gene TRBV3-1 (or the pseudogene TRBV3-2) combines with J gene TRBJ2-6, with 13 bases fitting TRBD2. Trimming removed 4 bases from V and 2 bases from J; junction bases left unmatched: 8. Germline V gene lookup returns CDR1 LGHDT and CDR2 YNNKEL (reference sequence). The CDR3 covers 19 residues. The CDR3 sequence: CASSPYATSGGTGANVLTF. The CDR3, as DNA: TGTGCCAGCAGCCCCTACGCGACTAGCGGGGGGACTGGGGCCAACGTCCTGACTTTC.

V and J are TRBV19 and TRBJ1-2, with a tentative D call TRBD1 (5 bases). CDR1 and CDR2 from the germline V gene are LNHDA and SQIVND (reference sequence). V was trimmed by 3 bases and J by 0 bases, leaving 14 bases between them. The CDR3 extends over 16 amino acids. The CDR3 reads CASSIGGGKANYGYTF. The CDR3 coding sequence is TGTGCCAGTAGTATCGGGGGGGGAAAAGCTAACTATGGCTACACCTTC.